Listed below are T cell receptor beta chains from one sample, sequenced in a study of blood T cell repertoires in COVID-19. Produced via immunoSEQ multiplex PCR; TCRdb's table is partial and in-frame only. Altogether 35,000 to 45,000 clones are present, approximately 80% being singletons, with the ten largest covering over 13%. Sequencing was performed on peripheral blood. The receptors were sampled from a human donor in a cohort sampled during active COVID-19. Each CDR3 is given with its conserved first and last residue. Fields, in order: V gene, CDR3 length, clone size, D gene, J gene, CDR3 protein, CDR3 DNA. D genes are given only for firm matches. The size entry is marked missing in some rows and otherwise reads once, few, many or a size class.

TRBV7-8,14,NA,NA,TRBJ1-1,CASASQQGNTEAFF,TGTGCCAGCGCCTCGCAGCAGGGGAACACTGAAGCTTTCTTT
TRBV5-1,16,once,NA,TRBJ1-1,CASSLASQVRNTEAFF,TGCGCCAGCAGCTTGGCCAGCCAGGTCCGGAACACTGAAGCTTTCTTT
TRBV24-1,22,NA,TRBD2,TRBJ2-4,CATSDLPSGIAGPTIAKNIQYF,TGTGCCACCAGTGATTTGCCTAGCGGAATAGCGGGACCCACCATAGCCAAAAACATTCAGTACTTC
TRBV19,14,NA,TRBD2,TRBJ2-1,CASSVLAGINEQFF,TGTGCCAGTAGTGTACTAGCGGGGATCAATGAGCAGTTCTTC
TRBV7-2,14,NA,NA,TRBJ2-1,CASSHGGSVNEQFF,TGTGCCAGCAGCCACGGGGGAAGTGTCAATGAGCAGTTCTTC
TRBV7-9,16,NA,NA,TRBJ2-4,CASSFGAGLAKNIQYF,TGTGCCAGCAGCTTCGGGGCGGGACTAGCCAAAAACATTCAGTACTTC
TRBV6-1,15,NA,TRBD1,TRBJ2-7,CASSEWLGGFYEQYF,TGTGCCAGCAGTGAATGGTTAGGGGGCTTTTACGAGCAGTACTTC
TRBV19,19,NA,TRBD2,TRBJ2-2,CASSRDSMGLAGDSGELFF,TGTGCCAGTAGTCGGGACAGTATGGGACTAGCGGGAGATTCCGGGGAGCTGTTTTTT
TRBV6-5,14,NA,NA,TRBJ1-4,CASSTGYGGEKLFF,TGTGCCAGCAGTACCGGGTACGGGGGTGAAAAACTGTTTTTT
TRBV28,15,once,NA,TRBJ1-3,CASSLRRGSGNTIYF,TGTGCCAGCAGTTTACGCCGGGGTTCTGGAAACACCATATATTTT
TRBV30,13,once,NA,TRBJ1-1,CAWKRQSNTEAFF,TGTGCCTGGAAGAGACAGAGTAACACTGAAGCTTTCTTT
TRBV7-2,13,NA,NA,TRBJ1-1,CASSWALDTEAFF,TGTGCCAGCAGCTGGGCTCTGGACACTGAAGCTTTCTTT
TRBV7-3,13,NA,NA,TRBJ1-1,CASSLSGGTEAFF,TGTGCCAGCAGCTTATCCGGGGGCACTGAAGCTTTCTTT
TRBV10-3,13,NA,TRBD1,TRBJ2-2,CAGAAGGSGELFF,TGTGCCGGGGCCGCAGGGGGATCCGGGGAGCTGTTTTTT
TRBV11-3,14,few,NA,TRBJ1-1,CASSRRGWNTEAFF,TGTGCCAGCAGCCGGCGGGGATGGAACACTGAAGCTTTCTTT
TRBV7-9,13,NA,NA,TRBJ2-7,CASSLRDIYEQYF,TGTGCCAGCAGCTTAAGGGACATCTACGAGCAGTACTTC
TRBV5-1,14,NA,NA,TRBJ1-1,CASSLSGGGTEAFF,TGCGCCAGCAGCCTTAGCGGGGGAGGGACTGAAGCTTTCTTT
TRBV5-4,12,medium-sized,NA,TRBJ1-2,CASSFSNYGYTF,TGTGCCAGCAGCTTCTCGAACTATGGCTACACCTTC
TRBV7-8,18,NA,NA,TRBJ2-1,CASSPSFKGQKINNEQFF,TGTGCCAGCAGCCCCTCATTTAAGGGACAAAAGATTAACAATGAGCAGTTCTTC
TRBV6-2/TRBV6-3,13,NA,NA,TRBJ1-2,CASSRRPESGYTF,TGTGCCAGCAGCCGGAGACCAGAAAGTGGCTACACCTTC
TRBV28,11,NA,NA,TRBJ1-1,CASSLSSGAFF,TGTGCCAGCAGTTTATCTAGCGGAGCTTTCTTT
TRBV6-1,19,NA,NA,TRBJ2-1,CASSESLSRPRGTYNEQFF,TGTGCCAGCAGTGAATCCCTTTCAAGACCGAGGGGGACCTACAATGAGCAGTTCTTC
TRBV28,14,NA,TRBD2,TRBJ2-7,CASSTGTSIREQYF,TGTGCCAGCAGTACCGGGACTAGTATCCGCGAGCAGTACTTC
TRBV7-6,15,NA,TRBD2,TRBJ2-7,CASSRKTSGAYEQYF,TGTGCCAGCAGCCGGAAGACTAGCGGTGCCTACGAGCAGTACTTC
TRBV11-3,13,NA,NA,TRBJ1-1,CASSSPGYPEAFF,TGTGCCAGCAGCTCCCCAGGGTACCCTGAAGCTTTCTTT
TRBV7-6,13,NA,NA,TRBJ1-6,CASSLDSDSPLHF,TGTGCCAGCAGCTTAGATTCTGATTCACCCCTCCACTTT
TRBV28,15,few,TRBD1,TRBJ1-1,CASSFRQGMNTEAFF,TGTGCCAGCAGTTTTCGACAGGGAATGAACACTGAAGCTTTCTTT
TRBV18,16,few,NA,TRBJ2-7,CASSPGLKGSSYEQYF,TGTGCCAGCTCACCAGGCCTTAAAGGGAGCTCCTACGAGCAGTACTTC
TRBV20-1,15,NA,TRBD2,TRBJ2-2,CSASPPGGPGGELFF,TGCAGTGCTAGTCCCCCGGGAGGGCCTGGCGGGGAGCTGTTTTTT
TRBV30,14,NA,NA,TRBJ2-3,CAWSVLTSTDTQYF,TGTGCCTGGAGTGTATTGACTAGCACAGATACGCAGTATTTT
TRBV19,15,NA,TRBD2,TRBJ2-4,CASTPGGIAKNIQYF,TGTGCCAGTACCCCGGGGGGGATAGCCAAAAACATTCAGTACTTC
TRBV2,14,NA,NA,TRBJ2-3,CASSETFSADTQYF,TGTGCCAGCAGTGAAACGTTCTCGGCAGATACGCAGTATTTT
TRBV2,13,NA,NA,TRBJ2-5,CASTHDSQETQYF,TGTGCCAGCACCCATGACAGCCAAGAGACCCAGTACTTC
TRBV11-3,13,NA,NA,TRBJ2-3,CASSLERGDTQYF,TGTGCCAGCAGCTTAGAAAGGGGAGATACGCAGTATTTT
TRBV18,18,NA,TRBD2,TRBJ2-2,CASSPPGLAGGRTGELFF,TGTGCCAGCTCACCCCCGGGACTAGCGGGGGGACGGACCGGGGAGCTGTTTTTT
TRBV19,13,NA,NA,TRBJ2-3,CASSMGGADTQYF,TGTGCCAGTAGTATGGGCGGGGCAGATACGCAGTATTTT
TRBV9,16,NA,TRBD2,TRBJ2-7,CASSSSLAGVSHEQYF,TGTGCCAGCAGCTCAAGCTTAGCGGGAGTTTCGCACGAGCAGTACTTC
TRBV5-1,16,NA,NA,TRBJ1-4,CASKGGALATNEKLFF,TGCGCCAGCAAGGGAGGGGCCCTTGCAACTAATGAAAAACTGTTTTTT
TRBV19,14,NA,NA,TRBJ1-5,CASSILDYNQPQHF,TGTGCCAGTAGTATCTTAGACTACAATCAGCCCCAGCATTTT
TRBV10-2,13,NA,TRBD2,TRBJ2-7,CASRVAGSYEQYF,TGCGCCAGCAGGGTAGCGGGGAGCTACGAGCAGTACTTC
TRBV19,17,NA,NA,TRBJ2-1,CASSIGWDSEAYNEQFF,TGTGCCAGTAGTATCGGGTGGGATAGCGAGGCCTACAATGAGCAGTTCTTC
TRBV20-1,11,NA,NA,TRBJ2-5,CSAGRPETQYF,TGCAGTGCTGGGAGGCCCGAGACCCAGTACTTC
TRBV9,12,NA,TRBD1,TRBJ1-1,CASSERQGRAFF,TGTGCCAGCAGCGAGCGACAGGGGAGGGCTTTCTTT
TRBV11-3,13,NA,NA,TRBJ2-2,CASSPRWTGELFF,TGTGCCAGCAGCCCACGGTGGACCGGGGAGCTGTTTTTT
TRBV19,14,NA,TRBD1,TRBJ2-4,CASNPTGGADIQYF,TGTGCCAGTAATCCCACAGGGGGCGCAGACATTCAGTACTTC
TRBV5-1,14,NA,NA,TRBJ2-1,CASSFTLAINEQFF,TGCGCCAGCAGCTTCACGCTAGCTATCAATGAGCAGTTCTTC
TRBV10-1,13,medium-sized,TRBD1,TRBJ2-7,CASSRTGAYEQYF,TGCGCCAGCAGTCGGACAGGCGCCTACGAGCAGTACTTC
TRBV2,14,NA,NA,TRBJ2-7,CASSKLVVSYEQYF,TGTGCCAGCAGTAAACTAGTGGTCTCCTACGAGCAGTACTTC
TRBV10-3,16,NA,NA,TRBJ1-6,CAISESISRAGSPLHF,TGTGCCATCAGTGAGTCGATCTCCAGGGCAGGTTCACCCCTCCACTTT
TRBV2,15,NA,TRBD1,TRBJ2-7,CASSHRTGIAYEQYF,TGTGCCAGCAGCCACAGGACAGGAATTGCCTACGAGCAGTACTTC
TRBV24-1,12,once,NA,TRBJ1-3,CATRGVGNTIYF,TGTGCCACCAGAGGAGTCGGAAACACCATATATTTT
TRBV30,12,NA,NA,TRBJ2-7,CAWSTDNYEQYF,TGTGCCTGGAGTACGGACAACTACGAGCAGTACTTC
TRBV7-3,17,NA,TRBD2,TRBJ2-1,CASSFSDTSGLRHEQFF,TGTGCCAGCAGTTTTTCGGATACTAGCGGGTTGCGCCATGAGCAGTTCTTC
TRBV24-1,12,NA,NA,TRBJ2-1,CATSDPGLKQFF,TGTGCCACCAGTGATCCAGGGTTAAAGCAGTTCTTC